One and the same sample provided the 4 T cell receptor beta chains below, sequenced in a study of OX40 agonist ivuxolimab in advanced cancers. Measured with immunoSEQ multiplex PCR; TCRdb has only the in-frame clones, and not every one. The data hold about 63,000 clones, with about 90% observed a single time. The sample was CD4+ or CD8+ T cells sorted from blood, taken in a trial of the OX40 agonist ivuxolimab. These receptors were taken from an adult with an advanced solid tumor such as melanoma, head and neck, liver or kidney cancer.

The V call is TRBV7-9, the J call TRBJ2-7; D remains ambiguous. The germline V and J ends were trimmed by 6 bases and 0 bases, with 9 bases remaining between them. The CDR3 is 13 amino acids. The V gene's germline CDR1 is SEHNR and CDR2 FQNEAQ (reference sequence). The CDR3 sequence: CASRSENSYEQYF. CDR3 bases: TGTGCCAGCAGGTCAGAAAACTCCTACGAGCAGTACTTC.

This sequence joins TRBV6-6 and TRBJ2-2, with unresolved D. The V gene's germline CDR1 is MNHNY and CDR2 SVGAGI (reference sequence). CDR3 length: 15 residues. Deletions cut 4 bases from V and 0 bases from J, with 9 bases between. The CDR3 nucleotides are TGTGCCAGCAGTTGGACGGCCTCGAACACCGGGGAGCTGTTTTTT. This encodes CASSWTASNTGELFF.

This clone occurred once. This sample includes further DNA sequences coding for the same CDR3. The chain links TRBV7-9 to TRBJ2-7; D unclear. Trimming shortened V by 3 bases and J by 7 bases, and 7 bases separated the two germline ends. The germline gives CDR1 SEHNR, CDR2 FQNEAQ (reference sequence). This CDR3 comprises 11 residues. This chain's CDR3 is CASSFGGEQYF. DNA of the CDR3: TGTGCCAGCAGCTTCGGCGGAGAGCAGTACTTC.

The gene calls are TRBV2 and TRBJ1-6; D ambiguous. From germline, CDR1 is SNHLY and CDR2 FYNNEI. Trimming took 2 bases from V and 4 from J, leaving 9 bases between them. This CDR3 spans 15 amino acids. As DNA, the CDR3 is TGTGCCAGCAGTGAACAGGACTGGTATAATTCACCCCTCCACTTT. This gives the protein CASSEQDWYNSPLHF.